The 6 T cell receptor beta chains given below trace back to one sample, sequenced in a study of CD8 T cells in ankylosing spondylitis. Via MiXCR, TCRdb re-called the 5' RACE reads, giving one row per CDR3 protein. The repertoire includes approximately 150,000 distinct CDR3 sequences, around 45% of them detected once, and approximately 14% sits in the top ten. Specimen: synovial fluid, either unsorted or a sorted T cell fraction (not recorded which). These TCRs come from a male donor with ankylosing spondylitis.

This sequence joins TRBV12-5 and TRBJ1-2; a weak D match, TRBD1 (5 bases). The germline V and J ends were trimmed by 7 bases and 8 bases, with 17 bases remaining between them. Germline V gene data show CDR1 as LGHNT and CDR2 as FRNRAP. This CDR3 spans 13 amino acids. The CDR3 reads CASAAYRGGGYTF. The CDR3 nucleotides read TGTGCTAGTGCCGCGTATAGGGGCGGGGGCTACACCTTC. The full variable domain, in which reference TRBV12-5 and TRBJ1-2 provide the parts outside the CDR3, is DARVTQTPRHKVTEMGQEVTMRCQPILGHNTVFWYRQTMMQGLELLAYFRNRAPLDDSGMPKDRFSAEMPDATLATLKIQPSEPRDSAVYFCASAAYRGGGYTFGSGTRLTVV.

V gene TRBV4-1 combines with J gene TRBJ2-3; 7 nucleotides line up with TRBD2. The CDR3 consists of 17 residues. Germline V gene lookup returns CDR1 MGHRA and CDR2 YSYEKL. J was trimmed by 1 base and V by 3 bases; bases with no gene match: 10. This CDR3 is CASSQGSSGEGTDTQYF. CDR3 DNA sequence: TGCGCCAGCAGCCAGGGGTCGAGCGGGGAAGGCACAGATACGCAGTATTTT.

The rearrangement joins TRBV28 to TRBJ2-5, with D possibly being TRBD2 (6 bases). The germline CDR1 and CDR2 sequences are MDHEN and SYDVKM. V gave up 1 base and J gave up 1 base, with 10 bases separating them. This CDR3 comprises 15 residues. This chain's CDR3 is CASSLYGGPQETQYF. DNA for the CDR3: TGTGCCAGCAGTTTATACGGGGGTCCCCAAGAGACCCAGTACTTC.

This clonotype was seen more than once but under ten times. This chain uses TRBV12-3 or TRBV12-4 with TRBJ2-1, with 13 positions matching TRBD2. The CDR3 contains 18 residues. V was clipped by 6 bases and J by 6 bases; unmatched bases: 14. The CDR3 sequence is CASSFTSGRASGSNEQFF. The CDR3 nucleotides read TGTGCCAGCAGCTTTACTAGCGGGAGGGCCTCAGGTAGCAATGAGCAGTTCTTC.

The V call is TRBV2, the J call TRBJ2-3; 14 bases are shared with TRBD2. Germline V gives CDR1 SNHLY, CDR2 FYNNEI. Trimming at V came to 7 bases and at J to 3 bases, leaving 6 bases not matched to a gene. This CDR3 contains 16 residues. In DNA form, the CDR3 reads TGTGCCAGCATCTGGGGACTAGCGGGGGATACAGATACGCAGTATTTT. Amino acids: CASIWGLAGDTDTQYF.

CDR3 nucleotide sequence: TGTGCCAGCAGCGACGACGTCGGAAACACTGAAGCTTTCTTT. The encoded protein is CASSDDVGNTEAFF. V usage is TRBV7-9 and J usage is TRBJ1-1; unclear D gene. V lost 5 bases and J lost 2, with 12 bases in between. This CDR3 region has 14 residues. Germline CDR1 and CDR2: SEHNR and FQNEAQ (reference sequence). Based on the CDR3 plus reference TRBV7-9 and TRBJ1-1, the full variable domain is DTGVSQNPRHKITKRGQNVTFRCDPISEHNRLYWYRQTLGQGPEFLTYFQNEAQLEKSRLLSDRFSAERPKGSFSTLEIQRTEQGDSAMYLCASSDDVGNTEAFFGQGTRLTVV.